Presented here are 30 T cell receptor beta chains from one specimen sequenced in a study of early stage breast cancer tumors. Profiled with immunoSEQ multiplex PCR; TCRdb holds only in-frame clones, not every one. The repertoire consists of about 51,000 clones, with roughly 78% occurring once and the leading ten covering about 3.4%. The sequenced material came from blood. The source of these receptors is a person aged 35-55 years with breast cancer.

The genes are TRBV19 and TRBJ1-1; possible D gene TRBD1, 5 bases. Per germline, CDR1 LNHDA and CDR2 SQIVND (reference sequence). V dropped 4 bases and J dropped 4 bases, with 10 bases sitting between them. This CDR3 is 13 amino acids long. The DNA for the CDR3 is TGTGCCAGTAGTACCGGGAGGGGCACTGAAGCTTTCTTT. It translates to CASSTGRGTEAFF.

The chain is built from TRBV2 and TRBJ2-3; D gene ambiguous. The CDR3 extends over 12 amino acids. V shed 7 bases and J shed 2 bases, with 7 bases lying between them. Germline V gene lookup returns CDR1 SNHLY and CDR2 FYNNEI. This chain's CDR3 is CASTFVTDTQYF. CDR3 in DNA: TGTGCCAGCACCTTCGTCACAGATACGCAGTATTTT. The whole variable domain, remainder taken from reference TRBV2 and TRBJ2-3, is EPEVTQTPSHQVTQMGQEVILRCVPISNHLYFYWYRQILGQKVEFLVSFYNNEISEKSEIFDDQFSVERPDGSNFTLKIRSTKLEDSAMYFCASTFVTDTQYFGPGTRLTVL.

The sample holds one count of this clone. For the CDR3, the DNA is TGCGCCAGCAGCTTGGTGGGGACAGGGACCTATGGCTACACCTTC. Translating it yields CASSLVGTGTYGYTF. This sequence joins TRBV5-1 and TRBJ1-2; TRBD1 matches at 9 bases. In germline, CDR1 is SGHRS, CDR2 YFSETQ. The CDR3 is made up of 15 amino acids. The V and J ends lost 0 bases and 4 bases, in that order; junction bases with no gene match: 4.

This chain uses TRBV7-9 with TRBJ2-3, with 7 bases fitting TRBD1. The CDR3 covers 13 residues. With V trimmed by 5 bases and J by 7 bases, 6 bases remained unmatched. CDR1 is SEHNR, CDR2 FQNEAQ, per germline (reference sequence). CDR3 amino acids: CASSPAGGNTQYF. The CDR3 nucleotides read TGTGCCAGCAGCCCAGCAGGGGGAAATACGCAGTATTTT.

The gene calls are TRBV21-1 and TRBJ1-5. TRBV21-1 is a documented pseudogene. This CDR3 region has 16 residues. CDR3 coding DNA: TGTGCCAGCAGCAATAGAAGGGGACCCTACAGTCAGCCCCAGCATTTT. It translates to CASSNRRGPYSQPQHF.

In this sample, this clone turned up a few times. The chain couples TRBV6-4 to TRBJ2-1, with D perhaps TRBD1 (6 bases). Germline values: CDR1 MRHNA, CDR2 SNTAGT. Trimming left V 2 bases short and J 5 bases short, with 7 bases between. The CDR3 loop spans 13 amino acids. Here the CDR3 reads CASSDRDNNEQFF. For the CDR3, the DNA is TGTGCCAGCAGTGACCGGGACAACAATGAGCAGTTCTTC.

The chain employs TRBV14 and TRBJ1-1; possibly TRBD1 for D (6 bases). V lost 1 base and J 10 bases, leaving 10 bases between the germline ends. CDR1 is SGHDN and CDR2 is FVKESK in the germline V gene. CDR3 size: 12 residues. CDR3 DNA: TGTGCCAGCAGCCAAGGGGGGGCCGGAGCTTTCTTT. This gives the protein CASSQGGAGAFF.

The rearrangement uses TRBV30 and TRBJ2-7; 7 bases are shared with TRBD1. The germline V gene encodes CDR1 GTSNPN and CDR2 SVGIG (reference sequence). The ends lost 1 base at V and 7 bases at J; junction bases unmatched: 13. The CDR3 contains 15 residues. CDR3 residues: CAWSALGQSSREQYF. As DNA, the CDR3 is TGTGCCTGGAGTGCATTGGGACAGTCCTCGAGGGAGCAGTACTTC.

The V call is TRBV5-1, the J call TRBJ1-2; D not resolved. Germline V lookup: CDR1 SGHRS, CDR2 YFSETQ. V lost 4 bases and J 4 bases, leaving 11 bases between the germline ends. CDR3 length equals 13 residues. CDR3 coding DNA: TGCGCCAGCAGCCCGAGTGGTTCCTATGGCTACACCTTC. Amino acids: CASSPSGSYGYTF.

This clone was counted between two and nine times. This chain links TRBV19 with TRBJ2-3, with D uncertain. CDR3 length: 15 amino acids. V lost 1 base and J 0 bases, leaving 8 bases between the germline ends. Germline V gene lookup returns CDR1 LNHDA and CDR2 SQIVND (reference sequence). The CDR3 nucleotides are TGTGCCAGTAGTATAGGGTTACCTAGCACAGATACGCAGTATTTT. Amino acids: CASSIGLPSTDTQYF.

The rearrangement uses TRBV19 and TRBJ1-5; D is perhaps TRBD1 (5 bases). The V gene lost 3 bases and the J gene lost 7 bases, with 10 bases spanning the gap. The CDR3 length is 13 residues. Germline loops: CDR1 LNHDA, CDR2 SQIVND (reference sequence). The CDR3 loop is CASSMGRDQPQHF. The CDR3 nucleotides read TGTGCCAGTAGTATGGGCAGGGACCAGCCCCAGCATTTT.

V and J are TRBV18 and TRBJ2-7; TRBD1 is a possible D gene (6 bases). Per germline, CDR1 KGHSH and CDR2 LQKENI. The germline V and J ends were trimmed by 5 bases and 7 bases, with 15 bases remaining between them. The CDR3 length is 13 residues. The CDR3 region is CASSSGDPGEQYF. The CDR3 DNA is TGTGCCAGCTCATCAGGGGATCCCGGGGAGCAGTACTTC.

The chain combines TRBV7-2 with TRBJ2-2; 9 bases are a match to TRBD2. The germline V gene encodes CDR1 SGHTA and CDR2 FQGNSA. Trimming cost V 3 bases and J 7 bases; bases outside gene matches: 6. This CDR3 comprises 15 residues. CDR3: CASSFAGGQVGELFF. The CDR3 region has the DNA TGTGCCAGCAGCTTTGCGGGAGGGCAAGTCGGGGAGCTGTTTTTT.

CDR3 sequence reads: CASSYGQGETGELFF. The CDR3 DNA reads TGTGCCAGCAGTTACGGACAGGGGGAAACCGGGGAGCTGTTTTTT. This sequence joins TRBV6-5 and TRBJ2-2; TRBD1 matches at 10 bases. From germline, CDR1 is MNHEY and CDR2 SVGAGI. There are 15 residues in the CDR3. After removal of 2 bases from V and 5 bases from J, the junction contained 2 bases not matched to a gene.

The chain joins TRBV19 to TRBJ1-1; D remains unclear. Germline V CDR1 and CDR2: LNHDA, SQIVND (reference sequence). The CDR3 extends over 11 amino acids. V was trimmed by 10 bases and J by 2 bases, leaving 8 bases between them. The CDR3 DNA reads as TGTGCCACCAGACGAAACACTGAAGCTTTCTTT. Protein: CATRRNTEAFF. Based on the CDR3 plus reference TRBV19 and TRBJ1-1, the full variable domain is DGGITQSPKYLFRKEGQNVTLSCEQNLNHDAMYWYRQDPGQGLRLIYYSQIVNDFQKGDIAEGYSVSREKKESFPLTVTSAQKNPTAFYLCATRRNTEAFFGQGTRLTVV.

The chain links TRBV6-1 to TRBJ1-1; D remains ambiguous. Trimming pared 11 bases from V and 0 bases from J, leaving 13 bases between. CDR1 and CDR2 (germline): MNHNS, SASEGT. The CDR3 extends over 13 amino acids. This chain's CDR3 is CAGQPLVNTEAFF. DNA for the CDR3: TGTGCCGGGCAGCCCCTGGTGAACACTGAAGCTTTCTTT.

This chain links TRBV27 with TRBJ1-2; D may be TRBD1 (6 bases). Germline V CDR1 and CDR2: MNHEY, SMNVEV (reference sequence). V lost 5 bases and J lost 8, with 15 bases in between. The CDR3 contains 13 residues. This CDR3 reads CASSAGGTGGYTF. The CDR3 DNA reads TGTGCCAGCAGTGCGGGGGGCACGGGCGGCTACACCTTC.

The chain combines TRBV5-1 with TRBJ1-4; the D gene is possibly TRBD1 (5 bases). V lost 0 bases and J 8 bases, leaving 23 bases between the germline ends. The CDR3 is made up of 18 amino acids. Germline loops: CDR1 SGHRS, CDR2 YFSETQ. The CDR3 loop reads CASSLDGPAGTPGEKLFF. The CDR3 DNA reads as TGCGCCAGCAGCTTGGACGGACCGGCCGGGACCCCCGGGGAAAAACTGTTTTTT.

The chain recombines TRBV7-8 with TRBJ1-5; weak D call: TRBD1 (5 bases). The germline V and J ends were trimmed by 1 base and 0 bases, with 7 bases remaining between them. There are 15 residues in the CDR3. Looked up from germline, CDR1 is SGHVS and CDR2 is FQNEAQ. The CDR3 spells CASSLGQSSNQPQHF. Written as DNA, the CDR3 is TGTGCCAGCAGCTTAGGACAGTCTAGCAATCAGCCCCAGCATTTT.

This clone was detected only a few times. The chain recombines TRBV7-9 with TRBJ2-2; 7 bases map to TRBD2. CDR1 is SEHNR, CDR2 FQNEAQ, per germline (reference sequence). This CDR3 comprises 16 residues. V gave up 1 base and J gave up 5 bases; unmatched junction bases: 7. CDR3: CASSLGAGLDTGELFF. The CDR3 DNA sequence: TGTGCCAGCAGCTTAGGCGCAGGACTAGATACCGGGGAGCTGTTTTTT.

The chain couples TRBV6-1 to TRBJ1-1, with D perhaps TRBD1 (5 bases). Germline V gene lookup returns CDR1 MNHNS and CDR2 SASEGT. This CDR3 has 17 residues. V lost 4 bases and J 0 bases, leaving 18 bases between the germline ends. This chain's CDR3 is CASSVLPEGRLNTEAFF. Here the CDR3 DNA reads TGTGCCAGCAGTGTCCTTCCGGAGGGGAGGTTGAACACTGAAGCTTTCTTT.

The chain employs TRBV19 and TRBJ1-2, with D unclear. Trimming stripped 7 bases from V and 0 bases from J, with 6 bases between. Germline V gene sequence: CDR1 LNHDA, CDR2 SQIVND (reference sequence). The CDR3 covers 12 residues. CDR3: CASKASNYGYTF. As DNA, the CDR3 is TGTGCCAGTAAGGCATCTAACTATGGCTACACCTTC.

Here the CDR3 DNA reads TGTGCCAGCAGTGACTTGACAGCTTCTGGGGCCAACGTCCTGACTTTC. Protein sequence: CASSDLTASGANVLTF. The chain recombines TRBV6-1 with TRBJ2-6; a weak D match, TRBD1 (5 bases). This CDR3 is built from 16 residues. V lost 3 bases and J lost 1, with 10 bases in between. CDR1 MNHNS and CDR2 SASEGT come from the germline V gene.

The rearrangement links TRBV6-5 to TRBJ2-7; TRBD2 matches 9 bases. CDR3 length equals 16 residues. The V and J ends lost 4 bases and 3 bases, in that order; junction bases with no gene match: 10. In germline, CDR1 is MNHEY, CDR2 SVGAGI. CDR3 in amino acids: CASSSYSGSAGYEQYF. The DNA of the CDR3 is TGTGCCAGCAGTTCGTATAGCGGGAGCGCAGGCTACGAGCAGTACTTC.

This clone was observed once. This chain connects TRBV5-1 to TRBJ2-2; possible D gene TRBD1, 6 bases. Germline CDR1 SGHRS, CDR2 YFSETQ. Between the trimmed V and J ends, which lost 1 base and 0 bases, there was a span of 7 bases. The CDR3 sequence is 15 residues long. CDR3: CASSLTGPNTGELFF. The DNA of the CDR3 is TGCGCCAGCAGCTTGACAGGGCCGAACACCGGGGAGCTGTTTTTT.

The chain links TRBV7-8 to TRBJ2-7, with 12 nucleotides matching TRBD2. V gave up 9 bases and J gave up 3 bases; unmatched junction bases: 3. CDR1 and CDR2 from the germline V gene are SGHVS and FQNEAQ. CDR3 length: 13 residues. The CDR3 bases are TGTGCCAGTAGACTAGCGGGAGACTACGAGCAGTACTTC. Translating it yields CASRLAGDYEQYF. The entire variable domain, with the rest obtained from reference TRBV7-8 and TRBJ2-7, is as follows: GAGVSQSPRYKVAKRGQDVALRCDPISGHVSLFWYQQALGQGPEFLTYFQNEAQLDKSGLPSDRFFAERPEGSVSTLKIQRTQQEDSAVYLCASRLAGDYEQYFGPGTRLTVT.

The chain joins TRBV5-4 to TRBJ2-5; 7 bases are a match to TRBD2. V was clipped by 0 bases and J by 7 bases; unmatched bases: 3. CDR3 size: 13 residues. CDR1 SGHNT and CDR2 YYREEE come from the germline V gene (reference sequence). In nucleotides, the CDR3 is TGTGCCAGCAGCTTGGATTCGGGGGGGACCCAGTACTTC. Amino acids: CASSLDSGGTQYF.

The CDR3 region is CASSEVPGTGEWPQHF. In DNA form, the CDR3 reads TGTGCCAGCAGTGAAGTTCCCGGGACAGGGGAATGGCCCCAGCATTTT. The chain has TRBV6-1 and TRBJ1-5, with 10 bases aligning to TRBD1. Germline trimming cut 1 base from V and 9 bases from J; bases unmatched to any gene: 9. The CDR3 covers 16 residues. CDR1 MNHNS and CDR2 SASEGT come from the germline V gene.

The chain has TRBV6-1 and TRBJ1-5; the D gene is possibly TRBD1 (6 bases). Germline V gives CDR1 MNHNS, CDR2 SASEGT. The CDR3 spans 15 residues. V lost 3 bases to trimming and J lost 3 bases, with 12 bases between them. CDR3 in amino acids: CASSDWQGPNQPQHF. The CDR3 DNA reads TGTGCCAGCAGTGACTGGCAGGGGCCCAATCAGCCCCAGCATTTT.

J is TRBJ2-7 and V is TRBV30, with D perhaps assigned TRBD1 or TRBD2 (6 bases each). Germline CDR1 is GTSNPN and CDR2 is SVGIG (reference sequence). Between the trimmed V and J ends, which lost 0 bases and 5 bases, there was a span of 11 bases. This CDR3 has 13 amino acids. In DNA, the CDR3 is TGTGCCTGGAGTGTTCTGGGGGGCGACGAGCAGTACTTC. Translation: CAWSVLGGDEQYF.